This is a list of T cell receptor beta chains from one sample in a study of cytomegalovirus exposure and HLA in healthy donors. Using immunoSEQ multiplex PCR, the repertoire was profiled, and TCRdb retains in-frame clones only, with some absent. This sample yields 140,000 to 150,000 clones, of which roughly 71% are seen a single time; approximately 6.8% belongs to the top ten. The sequenced material came from PBMCs. Receptor source: a man aged 30 to 39 in good health and CMV-seronegative. Both conserved end residues are part of each CDR3.

J | V | CDR3
TRBJ2-3 | TRBV15 | CATSRDTRDTQYF
TRBJ2-3 | TRBV7-9 | CASSLDRSTDTQYF
TRBJ2-7 | TRBV19 | CASSISFRSSYEQYF
TRBJ1-4 | TRBV7-9 | CASSLQGLMTNEKLFF
TRBJ1-2 | TRBV28 | CASSLPQGSYGYTF
TRBJ2-7 | TRBV6-5 | CAAHPLGSSYEQYF
TRBJ2-5 | TRBV7-2 | CASSKDGGAETQYF
TRBJ2-7 | TRBV13 | CASSSGGGIYEQYF
TRBJ2-5 | TRBV2 | CASAGSQETQYF
TRBJ1-1 | TRBV5-1 | CASSLSLGNTEAFF
TRBJ1-2 | TRBV28 | CASSSPSRARNYGYTF
TRBJ2-3 | TRBV29-1 | CSVRPGLGTDTQYF
NA | TRBV27 | CASSFKTNSYEQYF
TRBJ2-6 | TRBV5-6 | CASSLVDSGANGLTF
TRBJ2-2 | TRBV2 | CASRDNPTGELFF
TRBJ2-2 | TRBV11-2 | CASSLEGVLRTGELFF
TRBJ1-5 | TRBV15 | CATSRTLDQPQHF
TRBJ1-2 | TRBV29-1 | CSVEVRVVGYTF
TRBJ1-4 | TRBV15 | CATSRVGRTGDEKLFF
TRBJ2-7 | TRBV6-1 | CASYLAGSSYEQYF
TRBJ2-5 | TRBV5-1 | CASSLAGTLGGTQYF
TRBJ1-2 | TRBV29-1 | CSVVAEYGYTF
TRBJ2-2 | TRBV7-9 | CASSLHRVRGGELFF
TRBJ2-7 | TRBV28 | CASSLYYEQYF
TRBJ2-7 | TRBV2 | CASSPGPSSGSYEQYF
TRBJ2-3 | TRBV25-1 | CASSEFNRVTDTQYF
TRBJ1-2 | TRBV27 | CASRLTVLANYGYTF
TRBJ2-7 | TRBV5-4 | CASSLGTGGIYEQYF
TRBJ2-7 | TRBV6-6 | CASRTAMGEQYF
TRBJ1-1 | TRBV7-2 | CASSLGQGAAGTEAFF
TRBJ1-2 | TRBV7-2 | CASTLGLSGGGGYTF
TRBJ1-1 | TRBV5-1 | CASSKQENTEAFF
TRBJ2-1 | TRBV5-4 | CASSLSAGGQNEQFF
TRBJ2-2 | TRBV11-3 | CASSLSDTGELFF
TRBJ2-5 | TRBV9 | CASSVDGSGSGRRKTQYF
TRBJ2-7 | TRBV5-1 | CASSWGTGGDEQYF
TRBJ2-7 | TRBV4-1 | CASSPNPASAPTYEQYF
TRBJ1-5 | TRBV7-9 | CASSTIGGGPQHF
TRBJ2-1 | TRBV30 | CAWSVSPTEAAQFF
TRBJ2-7 | TRBV9 | CASSVKGDLEQYF
TRBJ2-3 | TRBV7-6 | CASSLGGVKDTQYF
TRBJ1-4 | TRBV9 | CASSATPGTRAGNEKLFF
TRBJ1-2 | TRBV30 | CAWSVKAGAGYTF
TRBJ2-7 | TRBV6-5 | CASRTPGQGLYEQYF
TRBJ1-4 | TRBV6-6 | CASSTGTLNEKLFF
TRBJ2-7 | TRBV13 | CASSLRGRGYDEQYF
TRBJ2-7 | TRBV10-3 | CAISESGTGGSYEQYF
TRBJ1-6 | TRBV27 | CASTFGGLGDSPLHF